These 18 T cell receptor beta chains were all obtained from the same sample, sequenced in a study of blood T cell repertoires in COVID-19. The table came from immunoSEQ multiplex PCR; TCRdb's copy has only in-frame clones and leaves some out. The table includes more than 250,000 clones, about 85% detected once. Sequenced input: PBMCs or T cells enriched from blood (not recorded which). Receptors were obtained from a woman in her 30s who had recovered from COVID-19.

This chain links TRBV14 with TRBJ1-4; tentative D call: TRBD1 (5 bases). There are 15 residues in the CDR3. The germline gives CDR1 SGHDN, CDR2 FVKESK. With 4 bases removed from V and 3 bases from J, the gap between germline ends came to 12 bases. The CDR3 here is CASSPGISSNEKLFF. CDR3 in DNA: TGTGCCAGCAGCCCAGGGATCAGTTCTAATGAAAAACTGTTTTTT.

The CDR3 is CASSAEGLSGNTIYF. The CDR3 DNA follows: TGTGCCAGCAGCGCTGAGGGTCTCTCTGGAAACACCATATATTTT. The chain couples TRBV9 to TRBJ1-3; D ambiguous. The germline gives CDR1 SGDLS, CDR2 YYNGEE. The CDR3 sequence is 15 residues long. With 3 bases removed from V and 0 bases from J, the gap between germline ends came to 10 bases.

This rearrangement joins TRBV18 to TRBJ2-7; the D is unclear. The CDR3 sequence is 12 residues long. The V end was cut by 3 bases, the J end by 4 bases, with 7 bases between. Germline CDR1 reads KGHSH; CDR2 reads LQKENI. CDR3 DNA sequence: TGTGCCAGCTCACCGTCTGTATACGAGCAGTACTTC. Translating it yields CASSPSVYEQYF.

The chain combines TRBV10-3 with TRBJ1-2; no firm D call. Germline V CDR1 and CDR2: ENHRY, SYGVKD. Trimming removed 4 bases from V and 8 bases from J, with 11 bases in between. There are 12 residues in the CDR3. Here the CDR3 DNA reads TGTGCCATCAGTGGAGGCCCGGGGGGCTACACCTTC. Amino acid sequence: CAISGGPGGYTF.

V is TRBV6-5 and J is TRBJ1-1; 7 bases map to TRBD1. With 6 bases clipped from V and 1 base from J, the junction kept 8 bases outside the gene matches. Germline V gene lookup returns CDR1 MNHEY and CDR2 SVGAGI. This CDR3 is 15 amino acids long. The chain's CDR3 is CASRDLGGRNTEAFF. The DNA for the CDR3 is TGTGCCAGCAGGGACCTAGGGGGCCGGAACACTGAAGCTTTCTTT.

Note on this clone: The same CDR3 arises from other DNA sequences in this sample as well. The CDR3, as DNA: TGCGCCAGCAGCTTGGGACAGGGGGGCGATACGCAGTATTTT. Its protein product is CASSLGQGGDTQYF. The chain links TRBV5-1 to TRBJ2-3, with 9 bases identical to TRBD1. CDR1 and CDR2 from the germline V gene are SGHRS and YFSETQ. V trimming: 0 bases; J trimming: 6 bases; junction bases outside the gene matches: 2. The CDR3 is 14 amino acids.

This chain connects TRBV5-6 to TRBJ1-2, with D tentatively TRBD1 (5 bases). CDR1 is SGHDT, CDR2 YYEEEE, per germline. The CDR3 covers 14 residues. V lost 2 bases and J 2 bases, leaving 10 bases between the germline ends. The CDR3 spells CASSLGEGNYGYTF. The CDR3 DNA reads TGTGCCAGCAGCTTAGGGGAGGGCAACTATGGCTACACCTTC.

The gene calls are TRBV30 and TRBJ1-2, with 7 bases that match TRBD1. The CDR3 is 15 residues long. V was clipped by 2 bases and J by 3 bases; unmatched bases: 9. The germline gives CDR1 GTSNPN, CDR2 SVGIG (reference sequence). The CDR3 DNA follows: TGTGCCTGGAGTAAACCGGGACAGAGCTACTATGGCTACACCTTC. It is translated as CAWSKPGQSYYGYTF.

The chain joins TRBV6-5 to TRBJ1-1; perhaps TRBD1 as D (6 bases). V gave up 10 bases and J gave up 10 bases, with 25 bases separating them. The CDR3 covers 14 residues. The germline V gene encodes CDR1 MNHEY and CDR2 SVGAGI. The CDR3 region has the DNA TGTGCCACCTCCCGAAGTGGACAGTCTCCTGGAGCTTTCTTT. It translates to CATSRSGQSPGAFF.

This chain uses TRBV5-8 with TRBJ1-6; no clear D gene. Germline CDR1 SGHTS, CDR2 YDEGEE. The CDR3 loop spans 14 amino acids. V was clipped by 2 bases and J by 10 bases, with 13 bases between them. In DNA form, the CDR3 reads TGTGCCAGCAGCTTAGGCCCAATCGGGTCACCCCTCCACTTT. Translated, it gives CASSLGPIGSPLHF.

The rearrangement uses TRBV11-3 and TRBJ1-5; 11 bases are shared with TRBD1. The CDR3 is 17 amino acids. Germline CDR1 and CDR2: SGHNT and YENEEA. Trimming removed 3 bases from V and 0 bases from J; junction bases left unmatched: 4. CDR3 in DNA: TGTGCCAGCAGCTTTTACGGGACAGGGGGTAGCAATCAGCCCCAGCATTTT. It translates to CASSFYGTGGSNQPQHF.

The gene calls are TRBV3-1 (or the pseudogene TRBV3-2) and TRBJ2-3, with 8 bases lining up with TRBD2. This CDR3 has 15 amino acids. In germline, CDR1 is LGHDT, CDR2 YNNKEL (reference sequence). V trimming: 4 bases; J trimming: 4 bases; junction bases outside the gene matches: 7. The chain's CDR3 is CASSRGGTAPDTQYF. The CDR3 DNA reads TGTGCCAGCAGCCGCGGGGGGACTGCCCCAGATACGCAGTATTTT.

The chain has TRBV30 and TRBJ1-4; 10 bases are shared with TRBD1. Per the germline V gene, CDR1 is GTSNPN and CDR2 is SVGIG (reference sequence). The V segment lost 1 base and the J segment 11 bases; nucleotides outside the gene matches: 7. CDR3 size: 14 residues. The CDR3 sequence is CAWSGDRGRYKLFF. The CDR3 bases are TGTGCCTGGAGTGGTGACAGGGGGCGGTATAAACTGTTTTTT.

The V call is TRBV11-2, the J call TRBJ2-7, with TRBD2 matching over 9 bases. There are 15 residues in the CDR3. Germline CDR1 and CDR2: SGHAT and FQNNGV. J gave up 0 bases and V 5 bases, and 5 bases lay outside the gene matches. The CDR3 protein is CASSRGGGSSYEQYF. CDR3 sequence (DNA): TGTGCCAGCAGCCGCGGGGGGGGAAGCTCCTACGAGCAGTACTTC.

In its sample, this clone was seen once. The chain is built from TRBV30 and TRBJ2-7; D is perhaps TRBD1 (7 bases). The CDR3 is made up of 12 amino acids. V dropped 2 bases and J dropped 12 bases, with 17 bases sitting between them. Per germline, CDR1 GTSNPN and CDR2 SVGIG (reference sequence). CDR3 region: CAWSRSAGGLYF. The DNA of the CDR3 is TGTGCCTGGAGTAGGTCGGCAGGGGGACTGTACTTC.

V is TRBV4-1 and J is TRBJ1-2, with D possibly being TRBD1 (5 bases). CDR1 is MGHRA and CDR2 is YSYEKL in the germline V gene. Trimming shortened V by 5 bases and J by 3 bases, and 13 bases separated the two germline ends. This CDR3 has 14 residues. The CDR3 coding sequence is TGCGCCAGCAGCACAGTACCGACAGACTATGGCTACACCTTC. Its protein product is CASSTVPTDYGYTF.

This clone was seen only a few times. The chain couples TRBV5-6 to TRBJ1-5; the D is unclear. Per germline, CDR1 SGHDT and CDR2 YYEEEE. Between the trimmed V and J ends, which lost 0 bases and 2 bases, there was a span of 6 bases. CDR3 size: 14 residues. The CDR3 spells CASSLGARNQPQHF. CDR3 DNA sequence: TGTGCCAGCAGCTTGGGGGCCCGCAATCAGCCCCAGCATTTT.

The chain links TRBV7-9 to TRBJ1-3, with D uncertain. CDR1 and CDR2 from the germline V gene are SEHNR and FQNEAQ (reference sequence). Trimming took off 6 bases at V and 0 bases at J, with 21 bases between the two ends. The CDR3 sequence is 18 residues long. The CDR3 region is CASSHTQVPTYSGNTIYF. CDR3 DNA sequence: TGTGCCAGCAGTCATACCCAGGTACCTACTTACTCTGGAAACACCATATATTTT.